The entry that follows covers one T cell receptor (beta chain) sequence. This entry is derived from a study of blood T cell repertoires in COVID-19. About the study: COVID-19 samples from acute and convalescent phases originated in the United States, Italy and Spain. The cDNA or gDNA used as material had been derived from T cells, B-cell-depleted T cells, or PBMCs.

Per the original data handling: Nucleated cell number was recorded as an estimate derived from reference gene primer amplification. Method: immunoSEQ multiplex PCR; TCRdb's copy keeps in-frame clones and lacks some. V and J calls and clone size are those listed in that table; D and trimming were worked out from the DNA. Here the sample spans fewer than 20,000 clones, 70% to 90% being singletons. CDR1 is LNHDA, CDR2 SQIVND, per germline (reference sequence). The CDR3 totals 13 residues. V was shortened by 3 bases and J by 3 bases, with 9 bases between the two germline ends. Sequencing input: peripheral blood. The TCR originated in a middle-aged man with active COVID-19. The rearrangement links TRBV19 to TRBJ2-7, with D uncertain. The CDR3 sequence is CASSIRDRYEQYF. The CDR3 DNA sequence: TGTGCCAGTAGTATTCGAGATCGCTACGAGCAGTACTTC.